Listed here are 17 T cell receptor beta chains from one sample, sequenced in a study of graft-versus-host responses after intestinal transplantation. Generated by immunoSEQ multiplex PCR, the TCRdb table keeps only in-frame clones and is missing some. The sample has roughly 28,000 clones, 82% seen once. No antigen has been assigned to these receptors. This specimen consisted of unstimulated CD4+ T cells sorted from spleen or lymph node cells, obtained before intestinal transplant. The receptors come from a human donor who received an intestinal transplant.

This clone was seen just once. The chain has TRBV6-5 and TRBJ1-4, with TRBD1 as a possible D gene (5 bases). CDR3 length equals 15 residues. The germline V gene encodes CDR1 MNHEY and CDR2 SVGAGI. V lost 6 bases and J lost 0, with 11 bases in between. CDR3 loop: CASSRLGATNEKLFF. The CDR3 nucleotides are TGTGCCAGCAGCCGGCTGGGGGCAACTAATGAAAAACTGTTTTTT.

This chain joins TRBV7-9 and TRBJ2-5; the D gene is possibly TRBD2 (7 bases). V was clipped by 11 bases and J by 5 bases, with 18 bases between them. The germline V gene has CDR1 SEHNR and CDR2 FQNEAQ (reference sequence). The length of the CDR3 is 13 residues. This CDR3 is CAAAVGGLETQYF. DNA of the CDR3: TGTGCCGCCGCCGTGGGGGGGCTGGAGACCCAGTACTTC.

V and J are TRBV30 and TRBJ1-2, with unresolved D. CDR3 length equals 12 residues. V was cut by 2 bases and J by 5 bases, with 9 bases left in between. Germline CDR1 is GTSNPN and CDR2 is SVGIG (reference sequence). CDR3 nucleotide sequence: TGTGCCTGGAGTCCTCGGGCTTATGGCTACACCTTC. This codes for CAWSPRAYGYTF.

The chain joins TRBV30 to TRBJ2-7, with D possibly being TRBD1 (6 bases). V lost 5 bases and J 2 bases, leaving 10 bases between the germline ends. The CDR3 has 12 amino acids. Looked up from germline, CDR1 is GTSNPN and CDR2 is SVGIG (reference sequence). This CDR3 is CAWATGPYEQYF. CDR3 DNA: TGTGCCTGGGCCACAGGGCCCTACGAGCAGTACTTC.

This chain links TRBV19 with TRBJ1-5, with 8 bases matching TRBD1. Germline V CDR1 and CDR2: LNHDA, SQIVND (reference sequence). The J segment lost 2 bases and the V segment lost 4 bases, leaving 7 bases of the junction unmatched. The length of the CDR3 is 16 residues. The chain's CDR3 is CASSTLQGGGNQPQHF. Written as DNA, the CDR3 is TGTGCCAGTAGTACATTACAGGGGGGCGGCAATCAGCCCCAGCATTTT. Full variable domain (missing parts from reference TRBV19 and TRBJ1-5): DGGITQSPKYLFRKEGQNVTLSCEQNLNHDAMYWYRQDPGQGLRLIYYSQIVNDFQKGDIAEGYSVSREKKESFPLTVTSAQKNPTAFYLCASSTLQGGGNQPQHFGDGTRLSIL.

This clone appeared a few times. The gene calls are TRBV19 and TRBJ1-4, with 7 positions matching TRBD1. V gave up 4 bases and J gave up 11 bases; unmatched junction bases: 7. CDR3 length: 13 residues. Per the germline V gene, CDR1 is LNHDA and CDR2 is SQIVND (reference sequence). The CDR3 loop reads CASSTNRGDKLFF. CDR3 nucleotides: TGTGCCAGTAGTACAAACAGGGGCGACAAACTGTTTTTT.

The genes are TRBV5-6 and TRBJ1-2, with 7 bases aligning to TRBD1. CDR3 length: 14 residues. CDR1 is SGHDT and CDR2 is YYEEEE in the germline V gene. The junction had 0 bases not matched to a gene; V was cut back by 1 base and J by 0 bases. The CDR3 region is CASSLTGANYGYTF. In DNA, the CDR3 is TGTGCCAGCAGCTTGACAGGGGCTAACTATGGCTACACCTTC. The variable domain in full, completed from reference TRBV5-6 and TRBJ1-2, reads DAGVTQSPTHLIKTRGQQVTLRCSPKSGHDTVSWYQQALGQGPQFIFQYYEEEERQRGNFPDRFSGHQFPNYSSELNVNALLLGDSALYLCASSLTGANYGYTFGSGTRLTVV.

This chain links TRBV6-4 with TRBJ1-1, with D perhaps TRBD1 (5 bases). Between the trimmed V and J ends, which lost 0 bases and 4 bases, there was a span of 12 bases. The CDR3 is 15 residues long. The germline V gene has CDR1 MRHNA and CDR2 SNTAGT. CDR3 bases: TGTGCCAGCAGTGACTCGAGTCAGGGAGGCACTGAAGCTTTCTTT. This translates into CASSDSSQGGTEAFF.

The chain employs TRBV6-5 and TRBJ2-1, with 7 bases that match TRBD2. This CDR3 is built from 12 residues. The V and J ends lost 7 bases and 6 bases, in that order; junction bases with no gene match: 3. Germline V gene sequence: CDR1 MNHEY, CDR2 SVGAGI. CDR3 loop: CASTRGSNEQFF. The CDR3 DNA follows: TGTGCCAGCACGCGCGGGAGCAATGAGCAGTTCTTC.

This sequence joins TRBV9 and TRBJ1-4; perhaps TRBD1 as D (5 bases). The V and J ends lost 0 bases and 7 bases respectively, with 10 bases between them. Per germline, CDR1 SGDLS and CDR2 YYNGEE. The CDR3 has 14 residues. CDR3 loop: CASSVGPGGEKLFF. For the CDR3, the DNA is TGTGCCAGCAGCGTAGGACCCGGGGGTGAAAAACTGTTTTTT.

This clone was counted between two and nine times. The gene calls are TRBV13 and TRBJ2-6; the match to TRBD1 covers 9 bases. Germline CDR1 is PRHDT and CDR2 is FYEKMQ (reference sequence). The ends lost 5 bases at V and 2 bases at J; junction bases unmatched: 4. The CDR3 is made up of 16 amino acids. The CDR3 nucleotides read TGTGCCAGCAGCCTCAACAGGGGGCCTGGGGCCAACGTCCTGACTTTC. Translated: CASSLNRGPGANVLTF.

The J gene is TRBJ2-1, the V gene TRBV5-1; D call uncertain. Deletions cut 6 bases from V and 2 bases from J, with 9 bases between. Germline CDR1 and CDR2: SGHRS and YFSETQ. The CDR3 loop spans 13 amino acids. This CDR3 is CASMGGTYNEQFF. DNA of the CDR3: TGCGCCAGCATGGGTGGGACCTACAATGAGCAGTTCTTC.

This clone is a singleton in its sample. This sequence joins TRBV19 and TRBJ2-5; D perhaps matches TRBD2 (6 bases). V was pared by 1 base and J by 7 bases, with 13 bases between. Germline CDR1 reads LNHDA; CDR2 reads SQIVND (reference sequence). The CDR3 covers 14 residues. CDR3 in amino acids: CASSIGLASGTQYF. The CDR3 bases are TGTGCCAGTAGTATAGGGCTAGCGTCGGGGACCCAGTACTTC.

This chain links TRBV6-8 with TRBJ2-7, with a tentative D call TRBD1 (6 bases). Germline CDR1 is MNHGY and CDR2 is SAAAGT. The CDR3 contains 14 residues. V was trimmed by 0 bases and J by 3 bases, leaving 9 bases between them. As DNA, the CDR3 is TGTGCCAGCAGTTACTCGAAGACAGGCTACGAGCAGTACTTC. Its translation: CASSYSKTGYEQYF.

The V and J genes are TRBV4-1 and TRBJ1-2, with D perhaps TRBD1 (5 bases). The CDR3 length is 12 residues. V lost 2 bases to trimming and J lost 7 bases, with 8 bases between them. Germline V gene data show CDR1 as MGHRA and CDR2 as YSYEKL. CDR3 sequence reads: CASSQPGPGYTF. Here the CDR3 DNA reads TGCGCCAGCAGCCAACCGGGGCCTGGCTACACCTTC.

A few counts support this clone. The J gene is TRBJ2-4, the V gene TRBV29-1, with TRBD2 matching over 8 bases. The CDR3 runs 14 residues. With V trimmed by 6 bases and J by 7 bases, 11 bases remained unmatched. The germline V gene encodes CDR1 SQVTM and CDR2 ANQGSEA. CDR3 sequence reads: CSVDGLAGDNIQYF. CDR3 DNA sequence: TGCAGCGTCGACGGACTAGCAGGGGACAACATTCAGTACTTC.

This clone was seen just once. The V gene is TRBV5-6, the J gene TRBJ2-3; maybe TRBD2 (5 bases). Germline V gene lookup returns CDR1 SGHDT and CDR2 YYEEEE. There are 14 residues in the CDR3. The V end was cut by 1 base, the J end by 4 bases, with 10 bases between. The CDR3 protein is CASSLTSWADTQYF. In nucleotides, the CDR3 is TGTGCCAGCAGCTTGACTAGTTGGGCAGATACGCAGTATTTT.